One and the same sample provided the 13 T cell receptor beta chains below, sequenced in a study of beta chain features in type 1 diabetes. The authors reverse transcribed all of the isolated RNA, so sequencing captured expressed TCRB transcripts. The table came from immunoSEQ multiplex PCR; TCRdb's copy has only in-frame clones and leaves some out. The data contain roughly 250,000 clones, 9.6% of them singletons. Sequencing was done on a sample of naive CD4+ T cells from blood. The origin of the receptors is a woman aged 18-35 years in good health.

This sequence joins TRBV4-2 and TRBJ1-2, with unresolved D. There are 13 residues in the CDR3. The ends were cut back, 1 base at V and 3 bases at J, with 6 bases in the middle. From germline, CDR1 is LGHNA and CDR2 YNFKEQ. CDR3 protein: CASSQVRDYGYTF. CDR3 sequence (DNA): TGTGCCAGCAGCCAAGTGCGGGACTATGGCTACACCTTC.

This clone was detected only a few times. The rearrangement joins TRBV28 to TRBJ2-2; D is possibly TRBD2 (5 bases). The germline V gene encodes CDR1 MDHEN and CDR2 SYDVKM. Trimming left V 7 bases short and J 4 bases short, with 10 bases between. This CDR3 comprises 13 residues. The CDR3 is CASTPGVTGELFF. The CDR3 DNA reads TGTGCCAGCACCCCCGGGGTCACCGGGGAGCTGTTTTTT.

This clone was detected only a few times. The chain joins TRBV7-3 to TRBJ2-6; TRBD1 matches at 7 bases. V was pared by 4 bases and J by 1 base, with 10 bases of the junction left unmatched. Germline V gene data show CDR1 as SGHTA and CDR2 as FQGTGA. CDR3 length: 18 amino acids. The CDR3 nucleotides read TGTGCCAGCAGCTCCCGACAGGGTGCTTCGTCTGGGGCCAACGTCCTGACTTTC. Translated, it gives CASSSRQGASSGANVLTF. Together with reference TRBV7-3 and TRBJ2-6, the CDR3 gives the full variable domain: GAGVSQTPSNKVTEKGKYVELRCDPISGHTALYWYRQSLGQGPEFLIYFQGTGAADDSGLPNDRFFAVRPEGSVSTLKIQRTERGDSAVYLCASSSRQGASSGANVLTFGAGSRLTVL.

Only a few counts were recorded for this clone. The chain employs TRBV10-3 and TRBJ1-3, with D possibly TRBD1 on 6 matching bases. V lost 5 bases and J 2 bases, leaving 10 bases between the germline ends. Germline assignment: CDR1 ENHRY and CDR2 SYGVKD. The CDR3 is made up of 14 amino acids. DNA for the CDR3: TGTGCCATCAGTCTACAGGGACCTGGAAACACCATATATTTT. It yields the protein CAISLQGPGNTIYF.

This clone was seen a few times. The chain has TRBV5-1 and TRBJ1-2; TRBD1 might be the D (5 bases). The CDR3 totals 15 residues. Trimming took 0 bases from V and 3 from J, leaving 12 bases between them. The germline V gene encodes CDR1 SGHRS and CDR2 YFSETQ. CDR3 region: CASSLGRGEYYGYTF. DNA for the CDR3: TGCGCCAGCAGCTTGGGCCGGGGGGAATACTATGGCTACACCTTC.

This clone has only a few counts. The chain has TRBV9 and TRBJ1-6; TRBD1 agrees at 10 bases. The CDR3 spans 16 residues. The junction had 8 bases not matched to a gene; V was cut back by 3 bases and J by 8 bases. Germline CDR1 SGDLS, CDR2 YYNGEE. The CDR3 nucleotides are TGTGCCAGCAGCGCTACATGGGGGACAGGGGATTCACCCCTCCACTTT. It encodes CASSATWGTGDSPLHF.

V is TRBV10-3 and J is TRBJ1-2, with 10 bases fitting TRBD1. Trimming cost V 6 bases and J 8 bases; bases outside gene matches: 6. The CDR3 loop spans 13 amino acids. Germline CDR1 is ENHRY and CDR2 is SYGVKD. The CDR3 DNA follows: TGTGCCATCAGGGCCGGGACAGGGGACGGCTACACCTTC. It encodes CAIRAGTGDGYTF.

The chain employs TRBV6-1 and TRBJ1-3; tentative D call: TRBD1 (6 bases). Per germline, CDR1 MNHNS and CDR2 SASEGT. The CDR3 is made up of 15 amino acids. The V end lost 6 bases, the J end lost 2 bases, and 14 bases lay between the germline ends. The CDR3 sequence is CASSQRAGAGNTIYF. DNA for the CDR3: TGTGCCAGCAGCCAACGGGCAGGGGCTGGAAACACCATATATTTT.

V usage is TRBV5-1 and J usage is TRBJ1-5; the match to TRBD1 covers 10 bases. Trimming cost V 4 bases and J 2 bases; bases outside gene matches: 3. The CDR3 contains 15 residues. Germline CDR1 reads SGHRS; CDR2 reads YFSETQ. The CDR3: CASSPGQGGNQPQHF. The CDR3 DNA reads TGCGCCAGCAGCCCAGGACAGGGGGGCAATCAGCCCCAGCATTTT. Full variable domain (outside the CDR3, taken from reference TRBV5-1 and TRBJ1-5): KAGVTQTPRYLIKTRGQQVTLSCSPISGHRSVSWYQQTPGQGLQFLFEYFSETQRNKGNFPGRFSGRQFSNSRSEMNVSTLELGDSALYLCASSPGQGGNQPQHFGDGTRLSIL.

V and J are TRBV2 and TRBJ2-7; possibly TRBD1 for D (5 bases). The ends were cut back, 1 base at V and 2 bases at J, with 9 bases in the middle. Germline CDR1 reads SNHLY; CDR2 reads FYNNEI. This CDR3 region has 14 residues. For the CDR3, the DNA is TGTGCCAGCAGTGAAGTCAGGGCACCCTACGAGCAGTACTTC. Protein: CASSEVRAPYEQYF. The variable domain in full, with the rest retrieved from reference TRBV2 and TRBJ2-7, is EPEVTQTPSHQVTQMGQEVILRCVPISNHLYFYWYRQILGQKVEFLVSFYNNEISEKSEIFDDQFSVERPDGSNFTLKIRSTKLEDSAMYFCASSEVRAPYEQYFGPGTRLTVT.

This chain uses TRBV5-1 with TRBJ1-1, with TRBD1 identical over 7 bases. There are 15 residues in the CDR3. J gave up 1 base and V 1 base, and 4 bases lay outside the gene matches. The germline V gene has CDR1 SGHRS and CDR2 YFSETQ. Here the CDR3 reads CASSLTGAGNTEAFF. Written as DNA, the CDR3 is TGCGCCAGCAGCTTGACAGGGGCGGGGAACACTGAAGCTTTCTTT. Using reference TRBV5-1 and TRBJ1-1 for the parts outside the CDR3, the full variable domain is KAGVTQTPRYLIKTRGQQVTLSCSPISGHRSVSWYQQTPGQGLQFLFEYFSETQRNKGNFPGRFSGRQFSNSRSEMNVSTLELGDSALYLCASSLTGAGNTEAFFGQGTRLTVV.

This sequence joins TRBV6-1 and TRBJ2-6; D might be TRBD2 (5 bases). Trimming pared 6 bases from V and 1 base from J, leaving 10 bases between. This CDR3 comprises 15 residues. Looked up from germline, CDR1 is MNHNS and CDR2 is SASEGT. The CDR3 reads CASSPRTSGANVLTF. The CDR3 nucleotides are TGTGCCAGCAGCCCCAGGACTTCTGGGGCCAACGTCCTGACTTTC.

The table lists this clone with a few counts. The chain carries TRBV30 and TRBJ2-4, with D possibly being TRBD2 (5 bases). The CDR3 length is 17 residues. The germline V gene has CDR1 GTSNPN and CDR2 SVGIG (reference sequence). V lost 0 bases and J 1 base, leaving 16 bases between the germline ends. The CDR3 here is CAWSVGGLSGAKNIQYF. DNA for the CDR3: TGTGCCTGGAGTGTAGGCGGCTTATCGGGGGCCAAAAACATTCAGTACTTC.